This T cell receptor beta chain was obtained from a study of vaccination effects on CD4 cells after COVID-19. Study summary: The median interval between the second dose and post-vaccine sampling was 72 days. Overall study results and limits: Few convalescent patients and no early post-infection timepoints were included in the study. After vaccination, at late timepoints, clones induced by infection and by vaccine contracted markedly.

CDR3 length equals 16 residues. V shed 0 bases and J shed 1 base, with 10 bases lying between them. Per germline, CDR1 SGHRS and CDR2 YFSETQ. The repertoire was sequenced with immunoSEQ multiplex PCR; TCRdb's copy has only in-frame clones and lacks some. The sample yields approximately 78,000 clones, 75% to 85% seen once. Antigen-specific CD4+ T cells were expanded (with viral peptide pools) by the ViraFEST assay ahead of sequencing. At the end of roughly 9 days of culture, CD4+ T cells were isolated. Each participant was administered two doses of either the BNT162b2 or the mRNA-1273 vaccine. They grew 1.8 million or so PBMC in each well, adding about 9.5 IU/ml IL-2 and approximately 9.2 ug/ml peptides. Concerning this clone: Antigen specificity is unknown.

This clonotype was sampled from a human donor who received a COVID-19 vaccine. The chain is built from TRBV5-1 and TRBJ2-2; D is ambiguous. Sequenced material: CD4+ T cells from PBMCs cultured with HCoV-229E spike peptides, taken after COVID-19 vaccination. DNA for the CDR3: TGCGCCAGCAGCTTGGAAGGGTCCAAGAACACCGGGGAGCTGTTTTTT. It codes for CASSLEGSKNTGELFF.